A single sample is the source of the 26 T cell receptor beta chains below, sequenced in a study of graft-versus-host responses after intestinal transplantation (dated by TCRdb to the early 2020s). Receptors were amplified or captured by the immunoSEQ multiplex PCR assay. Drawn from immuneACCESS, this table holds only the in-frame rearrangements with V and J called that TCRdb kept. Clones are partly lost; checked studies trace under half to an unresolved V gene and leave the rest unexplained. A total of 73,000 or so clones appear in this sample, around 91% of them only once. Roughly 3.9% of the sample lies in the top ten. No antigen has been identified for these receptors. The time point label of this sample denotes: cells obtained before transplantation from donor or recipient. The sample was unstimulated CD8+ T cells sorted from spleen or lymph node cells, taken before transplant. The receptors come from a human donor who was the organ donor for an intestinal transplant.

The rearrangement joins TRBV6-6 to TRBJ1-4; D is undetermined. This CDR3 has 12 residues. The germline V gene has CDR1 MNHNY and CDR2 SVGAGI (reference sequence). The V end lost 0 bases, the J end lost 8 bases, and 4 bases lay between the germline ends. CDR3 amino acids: CASSYSREKLFF. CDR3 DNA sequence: TGTGCCAGCAGTTACTCGAGAGAAAAACTGTTTTTT.

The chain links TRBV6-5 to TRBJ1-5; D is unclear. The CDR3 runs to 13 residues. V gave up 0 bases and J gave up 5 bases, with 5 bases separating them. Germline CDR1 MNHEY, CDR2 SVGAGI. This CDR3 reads CASSYSADQPQHF. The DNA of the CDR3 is TGTGCCAGCAGTTACTCGGCCGATCAGCCCCAGCATTTT.

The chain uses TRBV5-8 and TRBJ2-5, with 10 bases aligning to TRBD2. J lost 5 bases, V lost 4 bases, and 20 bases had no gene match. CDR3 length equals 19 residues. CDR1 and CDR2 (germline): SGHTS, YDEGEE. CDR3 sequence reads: CASSNPGLAGAVDLETQYF. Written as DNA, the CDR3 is TGTGCCAGCAGCAACCCTGGCCTAGCGGGGGCCGTGGACCTGGAGACCCAGTACTTC.

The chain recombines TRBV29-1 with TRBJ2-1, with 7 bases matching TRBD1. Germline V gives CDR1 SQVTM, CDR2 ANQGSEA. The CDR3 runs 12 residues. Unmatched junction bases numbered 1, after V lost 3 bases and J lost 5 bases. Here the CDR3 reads CSVDDRDNEQFF. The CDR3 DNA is TGCAGCGTTGATGACAGGGACAATGAGCAGTTCTTC.

The CDR3 protein is CASIRGADTGELFF. CDR3 sequence (DNA): TGTGCCAGCATAAGGGGCGCGGACACCGGGGAGCTGTTTTTT. The V gene is TRBV6-5, the J gene TRBJ2-2, with a weak D call TRBD1 (5 bases). The CDR3 has 14 residues. Germline CDR1 MNHEY, CDR2 SVGAGI. Trimming pared 7 bases from V and 3 bases from J, leaving 12 bases between.

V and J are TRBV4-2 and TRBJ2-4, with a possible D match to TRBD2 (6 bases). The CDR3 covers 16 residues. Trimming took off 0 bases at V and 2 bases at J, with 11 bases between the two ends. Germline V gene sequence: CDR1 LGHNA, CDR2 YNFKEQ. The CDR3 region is CASSQDWGLTKNIQYF. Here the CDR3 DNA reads TGTGCCAGCAGCCAAGATTGGGGACTTACCAAAAACATTCAGTACTTC.

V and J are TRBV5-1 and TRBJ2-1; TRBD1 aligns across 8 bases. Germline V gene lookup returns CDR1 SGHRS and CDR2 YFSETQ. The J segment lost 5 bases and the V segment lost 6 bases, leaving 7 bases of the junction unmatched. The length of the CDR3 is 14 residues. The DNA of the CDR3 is TGCGCCAGCAAATGGACAGGGCCCGACAATGAGCAGTTCTTC. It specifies CASKWTGPDNEQFF. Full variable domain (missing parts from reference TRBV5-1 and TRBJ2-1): KAGVTQTPRYLIKTRGQQVTLSCSPISGHRSVSWYQQTPGQGLQFLFEYFSETQRNKGNFPGRFSGRQFSNSRSEMNVSTLELGDSALYLCASKWTGPDNEQFFGPGTRLTVL.

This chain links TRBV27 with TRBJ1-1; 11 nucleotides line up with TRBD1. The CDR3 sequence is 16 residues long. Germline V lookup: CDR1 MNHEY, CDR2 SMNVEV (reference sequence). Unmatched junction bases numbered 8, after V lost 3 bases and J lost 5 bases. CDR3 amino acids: CASSFVDRGPGTEAFF. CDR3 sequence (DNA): TGTGCCAGCAGTTTTGTGGACAGGGGGCCGGGGACTGAAGCTTTCTTT.

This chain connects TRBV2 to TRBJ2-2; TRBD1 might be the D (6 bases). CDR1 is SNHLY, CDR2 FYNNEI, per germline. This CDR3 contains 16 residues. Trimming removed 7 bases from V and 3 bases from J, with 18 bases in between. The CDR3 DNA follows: TGTGCCAGCACCCCAGGTCAGGGGCGCTACACCGGGGAGCTGTTTTTT. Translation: CASTPGQGRYTGELFF.

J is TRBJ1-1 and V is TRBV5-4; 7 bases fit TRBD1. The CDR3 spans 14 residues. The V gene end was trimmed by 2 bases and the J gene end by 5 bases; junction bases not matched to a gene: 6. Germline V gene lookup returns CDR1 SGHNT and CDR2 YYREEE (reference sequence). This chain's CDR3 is CASSFRGGKTEAFF. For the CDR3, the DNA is TGTGCCAGCAGCTTTCGAGGGGGCAAGACTGAAGCTTTCTTT. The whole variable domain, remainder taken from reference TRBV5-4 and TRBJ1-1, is ETGVTQSPTHLIKTRGQQVTLRCSSQSGHNTVSWYQQALGQGPQFIFQYYREEENGRGNFPPRFSGLQFPNYSSELNVNALELDDSALYLCASSFRGGKTEAFFGQGTRLTVV.

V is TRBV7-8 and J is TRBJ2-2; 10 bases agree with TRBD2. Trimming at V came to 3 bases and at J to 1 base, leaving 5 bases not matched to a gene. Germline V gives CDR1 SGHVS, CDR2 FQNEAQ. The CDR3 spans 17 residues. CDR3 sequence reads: CASSLQLAGVNTGELFF. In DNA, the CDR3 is TGTGCCAGCAGCTTGCAGCTAGCGGGGGTGAACACCGGGGAGCTGTTTTTT.

For the CDR3, the DNA is TGCGCCAGCAGACATCCAGAGGCGTGGGAGACCCAGTACTTC. This sequence encodes CASRHPEAWETQYF. The chain combines TRBV5-1 with TRBJ2-5; D is unresolved. CDR3 size: 14 residues. Trimming stripped 5 bases from V and 5 bases from J, with 16 bases between. CDR1 and CDR2 (germline): SGHRS, YFSETQ.

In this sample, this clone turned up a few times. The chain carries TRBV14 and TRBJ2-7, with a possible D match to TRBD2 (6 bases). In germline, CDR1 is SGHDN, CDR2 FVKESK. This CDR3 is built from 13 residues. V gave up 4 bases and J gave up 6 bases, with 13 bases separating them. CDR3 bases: TGTGCCAGCAGCCGGGGACTCTCTCCCGAGCAGTACGTC. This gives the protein CASSRGLSPEQYV.

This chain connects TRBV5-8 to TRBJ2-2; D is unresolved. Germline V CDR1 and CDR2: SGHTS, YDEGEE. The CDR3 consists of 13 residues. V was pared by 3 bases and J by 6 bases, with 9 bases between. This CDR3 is CASSSPSPGELFF. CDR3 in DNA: TGTGCCAGCAGCTCCCCTAGTCCCGGGGAGCTGTTTTTT.

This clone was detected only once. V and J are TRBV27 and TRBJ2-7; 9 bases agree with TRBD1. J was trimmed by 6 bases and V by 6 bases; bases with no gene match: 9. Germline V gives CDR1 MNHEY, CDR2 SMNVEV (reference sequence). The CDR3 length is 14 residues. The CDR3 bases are TGTGCCAGCAGGTTGACAGGGGGAGGGGTCGAGCAGTACGTC. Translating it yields CASRLTGGGVEQYV.

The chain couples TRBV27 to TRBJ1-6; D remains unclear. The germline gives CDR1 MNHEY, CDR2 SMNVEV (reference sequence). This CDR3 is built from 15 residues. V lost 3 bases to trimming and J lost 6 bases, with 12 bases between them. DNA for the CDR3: TGTGCCAGCAGTTTGGTACAGATTCCTAATTCACCCCTCCACTTT. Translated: CASSLVQIPNSPLHF.

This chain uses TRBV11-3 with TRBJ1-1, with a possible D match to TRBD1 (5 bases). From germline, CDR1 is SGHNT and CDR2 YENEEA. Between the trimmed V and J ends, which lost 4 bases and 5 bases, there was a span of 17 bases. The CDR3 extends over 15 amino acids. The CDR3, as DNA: TGTGCCAGCAGCTCTTCAACGGGTGCAGGGACTGAAGCTTTCTTT. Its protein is CASSSSTGAGTEAFF.

The DNA for the CDR3 is TGTGCCAGCAGTGATCCCGGGACAGAGTCCTACGAGCAGTACGTC. This translates into CASSDPGTESYEQYV. V gene TRBV6-1 combines with J gene TRBJ2-7; 7 positions agree with TRBD1. J lost 1 base, V lost 3 bases, and 6 bases had no gene match. CDR1 is MNHNS, CDR2 SASEGT, per germline. This CDR3 has 15 residues.

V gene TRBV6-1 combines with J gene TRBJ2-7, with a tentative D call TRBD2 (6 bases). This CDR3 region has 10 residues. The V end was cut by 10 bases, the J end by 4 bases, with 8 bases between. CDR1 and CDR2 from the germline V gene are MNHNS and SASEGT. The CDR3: CATGGYEQYV. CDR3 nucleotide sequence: TGTGCCACCGGGGGTTACGAGCAGTACGTC.

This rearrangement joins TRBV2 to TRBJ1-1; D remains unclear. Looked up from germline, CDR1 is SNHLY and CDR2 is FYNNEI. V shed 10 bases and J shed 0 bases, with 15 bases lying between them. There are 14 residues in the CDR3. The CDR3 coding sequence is TGTGCCATCCGGTTAGGAGGCGTGAACACTGAAGCTTTCTTT. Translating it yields CAIRLGGVNTEAFF.

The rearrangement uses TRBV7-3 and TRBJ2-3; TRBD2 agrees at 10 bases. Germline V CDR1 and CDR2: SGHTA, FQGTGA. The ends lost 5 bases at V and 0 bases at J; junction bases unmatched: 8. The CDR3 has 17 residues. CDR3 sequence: CASSKGDSGGSTDTQYF. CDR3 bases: TGTGCCAGCAGCAAAGGGGATAGCGGGGGGAGCACAGATACGCAGTATTTT.

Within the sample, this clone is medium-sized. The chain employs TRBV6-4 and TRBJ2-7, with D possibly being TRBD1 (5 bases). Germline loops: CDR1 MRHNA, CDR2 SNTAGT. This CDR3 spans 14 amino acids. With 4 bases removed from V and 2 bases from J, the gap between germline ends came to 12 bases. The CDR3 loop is CASSASETAYEQYV. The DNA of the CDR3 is TGTGCCAGCAGTGCCTCCGAGACAGCCTACGAGCAGTACGTC.

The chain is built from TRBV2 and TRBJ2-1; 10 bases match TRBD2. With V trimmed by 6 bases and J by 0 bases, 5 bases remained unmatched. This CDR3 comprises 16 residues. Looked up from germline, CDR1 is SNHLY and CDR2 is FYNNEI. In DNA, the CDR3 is TGTGCCAGCAGCCAAGGACTAGCGGACTCCTACAATGAGCAGTTCTTC. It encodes CASSQGLADSYNEQFF.

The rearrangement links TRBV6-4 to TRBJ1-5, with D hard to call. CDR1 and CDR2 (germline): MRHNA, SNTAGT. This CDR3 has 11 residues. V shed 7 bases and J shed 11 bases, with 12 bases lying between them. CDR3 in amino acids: CASTEFGSQHF. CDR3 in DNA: TGTGCCAGCACCGAGTTCGGGTCCCAGCATTTT.

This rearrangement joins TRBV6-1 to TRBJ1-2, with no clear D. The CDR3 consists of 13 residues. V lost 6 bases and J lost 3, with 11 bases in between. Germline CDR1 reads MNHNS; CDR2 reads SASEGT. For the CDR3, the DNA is TGTGCCAGCAGGATTGAGGTCCACTATGGCTACACCTTC. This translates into CASRIEVHYGYTF.

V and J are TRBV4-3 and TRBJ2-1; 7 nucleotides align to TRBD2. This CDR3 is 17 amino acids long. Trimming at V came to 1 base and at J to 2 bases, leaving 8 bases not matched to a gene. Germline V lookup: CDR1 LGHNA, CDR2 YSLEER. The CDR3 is CASSQVFGGTAYNEQFF. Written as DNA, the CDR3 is TGCGCCAGCAGCCAAGTCTTCGGGGGGACCGCCTACAATGAGCAGTTCTTC.